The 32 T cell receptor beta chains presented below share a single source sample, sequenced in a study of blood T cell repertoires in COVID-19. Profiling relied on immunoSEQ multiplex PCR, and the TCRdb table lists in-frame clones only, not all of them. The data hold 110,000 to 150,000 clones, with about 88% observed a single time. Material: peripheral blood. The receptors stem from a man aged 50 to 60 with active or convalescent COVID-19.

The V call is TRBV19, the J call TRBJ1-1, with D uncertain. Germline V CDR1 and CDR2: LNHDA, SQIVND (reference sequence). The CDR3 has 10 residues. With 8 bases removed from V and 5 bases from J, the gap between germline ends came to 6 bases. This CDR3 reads CASGRTEAFF. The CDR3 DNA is TGTGCCAGTGGGCGTACTGAAGCTTTCTTT.

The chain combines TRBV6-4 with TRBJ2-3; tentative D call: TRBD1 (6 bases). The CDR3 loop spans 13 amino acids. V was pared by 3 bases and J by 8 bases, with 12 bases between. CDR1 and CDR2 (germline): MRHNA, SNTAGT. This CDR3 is CASSEDSFGTQYF. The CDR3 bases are TGTGCCAGCAGTGAGGACAGTTTCGGTACGCAGTATTTT.

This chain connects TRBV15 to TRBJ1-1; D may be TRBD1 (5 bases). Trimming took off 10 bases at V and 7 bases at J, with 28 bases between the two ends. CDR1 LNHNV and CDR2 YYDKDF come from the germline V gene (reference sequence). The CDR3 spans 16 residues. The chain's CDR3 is CANSPFMRGDWNEAFF. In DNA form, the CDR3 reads TGTGCCAATTCCCCCTTCATGCGGGGGGATTGGAATGAAGCTTTCTTT. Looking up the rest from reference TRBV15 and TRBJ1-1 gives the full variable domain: DAMVIQNPRYQVTQFGKPVTLSCSQTLNHNVMYWYQQKSSQAPKLLFHYYDKDFNNEADTPDNFQSRRPNTSFCFLDIRSPGLGDTAMYLCANSPFMRGDWNEAFFGQGTRLTVV.

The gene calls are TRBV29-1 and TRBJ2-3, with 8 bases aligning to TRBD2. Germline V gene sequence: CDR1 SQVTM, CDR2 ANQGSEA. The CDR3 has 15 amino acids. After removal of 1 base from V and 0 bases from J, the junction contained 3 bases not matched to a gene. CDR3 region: CSVEASGLSTDTQYF. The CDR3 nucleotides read TGCAGCGTTGAAGCTAGCGGGCTTAGCACAGATACGCAGTATTTT.

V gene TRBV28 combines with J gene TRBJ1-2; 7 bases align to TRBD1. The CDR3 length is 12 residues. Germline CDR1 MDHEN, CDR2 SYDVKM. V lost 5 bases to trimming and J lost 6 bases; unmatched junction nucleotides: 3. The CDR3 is CASSGGQDGYTF. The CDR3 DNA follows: TGTGCCAGCAGTGGCGGACAGGATGGCTACACCTTC.

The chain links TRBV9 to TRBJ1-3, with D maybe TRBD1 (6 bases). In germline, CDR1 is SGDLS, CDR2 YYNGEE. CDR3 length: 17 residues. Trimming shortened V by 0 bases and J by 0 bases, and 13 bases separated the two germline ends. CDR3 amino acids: CASSVEGHFFSGNTIYF. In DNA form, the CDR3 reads TGTGCCAGCAGCGTAGAGGGACACTTTTTCTCTGGAAACACCATATATTTT.

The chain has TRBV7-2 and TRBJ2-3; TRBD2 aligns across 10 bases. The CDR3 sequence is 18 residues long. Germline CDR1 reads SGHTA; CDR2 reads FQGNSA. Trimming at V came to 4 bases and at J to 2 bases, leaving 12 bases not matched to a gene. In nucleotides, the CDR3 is TGTGCCAGCAGCTCCTCAGCGGGAGGGCCTTGGGACACAGATACGCAGTATTTT. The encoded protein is CASSSSAGGPWDTDTQYF.

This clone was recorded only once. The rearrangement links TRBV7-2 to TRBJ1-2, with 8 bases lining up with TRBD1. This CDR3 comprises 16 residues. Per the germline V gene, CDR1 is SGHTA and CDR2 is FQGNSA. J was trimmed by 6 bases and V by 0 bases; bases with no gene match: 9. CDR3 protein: CASSLALGRTGNGYTF. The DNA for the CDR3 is TGTGCCAGCAGCTTAGCCTTAGGGAGGACAGGGAATGGCTACACCTTC. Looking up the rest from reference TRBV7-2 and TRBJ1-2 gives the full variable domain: GAGVSQSPSNKVTEKGKDVELRCDPISGHTALYWYRQSLGQGLEFLIYFQGNSAPDKSGLPSDRFSAERTGGSVSTLTIQRTQQEDSAVYLCASSLALGRTGNGYTFGSGTRLTVV.

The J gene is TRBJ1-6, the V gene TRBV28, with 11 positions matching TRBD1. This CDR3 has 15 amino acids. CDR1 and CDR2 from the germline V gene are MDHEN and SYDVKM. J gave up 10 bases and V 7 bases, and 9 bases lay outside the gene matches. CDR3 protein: CASTLSGTGGSPLHF. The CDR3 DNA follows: TGTGCCAGCACCCTGTCGGGGACAGGGGGGTCACCCCTCCACTTT.

The CDR3 bases are TGTGCCATCAGTGAGTCACCAGTTAATGAGCAGTTCTTC. This codes for CAISESPVNEQFF. The V and J genes are TRBV10-3 and TRBJ2-1; D gene unclear. The germline V gene encodes CDR1 ENHRY and CDR2 SYGVKD. The V end was cut by 0 bases, the J end by 7 bases, with 7 bases between. The CDR3 sequence is 13 residues long.

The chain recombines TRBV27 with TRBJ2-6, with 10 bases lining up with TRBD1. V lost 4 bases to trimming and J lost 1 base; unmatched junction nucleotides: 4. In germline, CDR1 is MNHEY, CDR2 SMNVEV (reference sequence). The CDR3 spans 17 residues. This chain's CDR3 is CASSSGTGVSGANVLTF. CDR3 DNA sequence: TGTGCCAGCAGTTCCGGGACAGGGGTATCTGGGGCCAACGTCCTGACTTTC.

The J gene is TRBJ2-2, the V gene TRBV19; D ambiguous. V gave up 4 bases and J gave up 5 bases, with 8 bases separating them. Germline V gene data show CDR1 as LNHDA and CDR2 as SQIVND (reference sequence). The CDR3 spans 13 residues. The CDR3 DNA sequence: TGTGCCAGTAGTACCCGGTGGACCGGGGAGCTGTTTTTT. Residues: CASSTRWTGELFF.

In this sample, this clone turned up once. CDR3 DNA: TGTGCCAGCAGTTTTGCCCAGGGTTGGCAGCCCCAGCATTTT. Translated: CASSFAQGWQPQHF. The rearrangement links TRBV28 to TRBJ1-5, with a weak D call TRBD1 (5 bases). Germline CDR1 reads MDHEN; CDR2 reads SYDVKM. There are 14 residues in the CDR3. V lost 3 bases and J lost 7, with 13 bases in between.

The DNA of the CDR3 is TGCGCCAGCAGCCTTAGCGGGGGTACGTGGTATGAGCAGTTCTTC. Its protein product is CASSLSGGTWYEQFF. The chain joins TRBV4-1 to TRBJ2-1; TRBD2 aligns across 9 bases. CDR1 and CDR2 (germline): MGHRA, YSYEKL. The CDR3 spans 15 residues. V was clipped by 4 bases and J by 8 bases; unmatched bases: 9.

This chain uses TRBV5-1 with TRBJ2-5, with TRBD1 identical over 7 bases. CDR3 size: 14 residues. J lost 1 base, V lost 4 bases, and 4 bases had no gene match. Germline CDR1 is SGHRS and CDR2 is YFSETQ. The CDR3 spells CASSPQGPQETQYF. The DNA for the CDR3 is TGCGCCAGCAGCCCACAGGGGCCCCAAGAGACCCAGTACTTC.

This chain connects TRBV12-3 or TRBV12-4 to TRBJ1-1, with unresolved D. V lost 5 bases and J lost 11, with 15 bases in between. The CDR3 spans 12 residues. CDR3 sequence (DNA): TGTGCCAGCAGTGGACCGGGGTTGAGCGCTTTCTTT. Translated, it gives CASSGPGLSAFF.

This CDR3 reads CASSSLAGNEQFF. DNA of the CDR3: TGTGCCAGCAGTTCTCTAGCGGGCAATGAGCAGTTCTTC. J is TRBJ2-1 and V is TRBV12-3 or TRBV12-4; 8 bases fit TRBD2. CDR3 length equals 13 residues. The trim removed 4 bases at V and 6 bases at J, leaving 2 bases unmatched.

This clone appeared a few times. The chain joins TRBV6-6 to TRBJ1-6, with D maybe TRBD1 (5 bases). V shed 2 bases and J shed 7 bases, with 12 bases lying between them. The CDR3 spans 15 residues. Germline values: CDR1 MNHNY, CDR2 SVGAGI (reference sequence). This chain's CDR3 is CASSYEEGLNSPLHF. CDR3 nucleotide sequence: TGTGCCAGCAGTTACGAGGAGGGGCTGAATTCACCCCTCCACTTT.

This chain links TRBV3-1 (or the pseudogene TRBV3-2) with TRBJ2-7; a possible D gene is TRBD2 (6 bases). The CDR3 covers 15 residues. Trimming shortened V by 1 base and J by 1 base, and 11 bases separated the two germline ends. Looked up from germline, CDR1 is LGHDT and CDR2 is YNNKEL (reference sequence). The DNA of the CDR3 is TGTGCCAGCAGCCAAGCCGGGAGCCCATCCTACGAGCAGTACTTC. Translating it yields CASSQAGSPSYEQYF.

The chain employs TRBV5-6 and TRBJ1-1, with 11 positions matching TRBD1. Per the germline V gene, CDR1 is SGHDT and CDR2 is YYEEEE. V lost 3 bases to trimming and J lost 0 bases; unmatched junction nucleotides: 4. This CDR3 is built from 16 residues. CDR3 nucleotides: TGTGCCAGCAGCTGGACAGGGGGCGCCGTGAACACTGAAGCTTTCTTT. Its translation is CASSWTGGAVNTEAFF.

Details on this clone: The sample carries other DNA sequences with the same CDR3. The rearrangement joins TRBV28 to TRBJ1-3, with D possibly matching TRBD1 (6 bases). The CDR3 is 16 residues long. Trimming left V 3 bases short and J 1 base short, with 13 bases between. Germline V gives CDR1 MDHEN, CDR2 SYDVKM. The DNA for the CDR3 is TGTGCCAGCAGTTTGCCCGGGACACTTTCTGGAAACACCATATATTTT. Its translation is CASSLPGTLSGNTIYF.

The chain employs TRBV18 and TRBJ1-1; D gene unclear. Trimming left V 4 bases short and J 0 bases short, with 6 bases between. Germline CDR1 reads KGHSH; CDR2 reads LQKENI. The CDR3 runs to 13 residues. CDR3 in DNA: TGTGCCAGCTCACAGGAGATGAACACTGAAGCTTTCTTT. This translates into CASSQEMNTEAFF.

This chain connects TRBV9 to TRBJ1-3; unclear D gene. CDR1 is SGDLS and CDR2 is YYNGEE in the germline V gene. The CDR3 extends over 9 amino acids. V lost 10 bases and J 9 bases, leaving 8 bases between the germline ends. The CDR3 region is CALQVTIYF. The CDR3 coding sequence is TGTGCCCTCCAGGTCACCATATATTTT.

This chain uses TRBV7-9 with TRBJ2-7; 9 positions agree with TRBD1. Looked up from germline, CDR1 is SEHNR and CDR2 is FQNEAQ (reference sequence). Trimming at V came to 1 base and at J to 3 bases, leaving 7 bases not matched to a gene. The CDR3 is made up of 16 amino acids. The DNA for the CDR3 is TGTGCCAGCAGCTTAGGTGGGACAGGGAGATTCTACGAGCAGTACTTC. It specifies CASSLGGTGRFYEQYF.

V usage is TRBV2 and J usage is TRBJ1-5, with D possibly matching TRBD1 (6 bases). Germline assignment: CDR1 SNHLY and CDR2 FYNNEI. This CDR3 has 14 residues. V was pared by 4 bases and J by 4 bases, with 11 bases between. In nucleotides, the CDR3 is TGTGCCAGCAGTGTTTGGACAGCTAATCAGCCCCAGCATTTT. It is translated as CASSVWTANQPQHF.

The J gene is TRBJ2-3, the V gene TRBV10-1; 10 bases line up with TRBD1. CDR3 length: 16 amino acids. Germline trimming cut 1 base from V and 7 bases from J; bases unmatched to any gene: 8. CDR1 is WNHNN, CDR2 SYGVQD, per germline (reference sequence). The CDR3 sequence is CASSEFTGTGENTQYF. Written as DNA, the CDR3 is TGCGCCAGCAGTGAGTTCACCGGGACAGGGGAAAATACGCAGTATTTT.

DNA for the CDR3: TGCGCCAGCAGCTTGGACCTAGCGGGGCGGGAGACCCAGTACTTC. This encodes CASSLDLAGRETQYF. This chain joins TRBV5-1 and TRBJ2-5; TRBD2 matches 9 bases. CDR1 is SGHRS and CDR2 is YFSETQ in the germline V gene. Unmatched junction bases numbered 5, after V lost 0 bases and J lost 5 bases. This CDR3 contains 15 residues.

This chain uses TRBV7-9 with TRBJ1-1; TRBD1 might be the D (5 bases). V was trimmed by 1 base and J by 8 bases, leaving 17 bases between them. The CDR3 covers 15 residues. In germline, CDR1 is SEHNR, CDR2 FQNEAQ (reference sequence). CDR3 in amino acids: CASSLGGFGTDEAFF. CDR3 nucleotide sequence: TGTGCCAGCAGCTTAGGTGGCTTCGGGACTGACGAAGCTTTCTTT.

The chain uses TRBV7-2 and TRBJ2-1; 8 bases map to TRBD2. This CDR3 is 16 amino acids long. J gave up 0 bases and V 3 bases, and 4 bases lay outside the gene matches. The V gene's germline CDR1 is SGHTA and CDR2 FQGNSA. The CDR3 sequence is CASSLASGYSYNEQFF. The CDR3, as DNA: TGTGCCAGCAGCTTGGCTAGCGGGTACTCCTACAATGAGCAGTTCTTC.

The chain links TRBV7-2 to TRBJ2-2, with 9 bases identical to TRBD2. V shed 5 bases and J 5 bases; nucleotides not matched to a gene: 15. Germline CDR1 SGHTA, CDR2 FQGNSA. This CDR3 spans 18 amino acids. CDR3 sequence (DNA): TGTGCCAGCAGCGCCAGGCTGGTAGCGGGAGTTGATACCGGGGAGCTGTTTTTT. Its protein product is CASSARLVAGVDTGELFF.

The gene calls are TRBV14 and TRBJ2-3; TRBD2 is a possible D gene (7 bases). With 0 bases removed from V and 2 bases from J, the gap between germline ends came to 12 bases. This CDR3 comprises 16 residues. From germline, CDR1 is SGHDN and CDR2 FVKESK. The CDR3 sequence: CASSQDRGGNTDTQYF. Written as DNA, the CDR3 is TGTGCCAGCAGCCAAGACAGGGGAGGGAACACAGATACGCAGTATTTT. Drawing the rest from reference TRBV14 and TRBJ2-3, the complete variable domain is EAGVTQFPSHSVIEKGQTVTLRCDPISGHDNLYWYRRVMGKEIKFLLHFVKESKQDESGMPNNRFLAERTGGTYSTLKVQPAELEDSGVYFCASSQDRGGNTDTQYFGPGTRLTVL.

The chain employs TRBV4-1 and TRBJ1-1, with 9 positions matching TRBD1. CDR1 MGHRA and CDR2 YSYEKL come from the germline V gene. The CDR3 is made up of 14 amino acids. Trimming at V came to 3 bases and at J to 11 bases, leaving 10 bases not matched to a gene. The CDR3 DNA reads TGCGCCAGCAGCCAGATCGGACAGGGGTTGTTTGCTTTCTTT. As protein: CASSQIGQGLFAFF.